The T cell receptor beta chain under discussion was sequenced for a study of T-cell memory formation after mild COVID-19. About the research overall: Largely, TCR clusters stayed within a single donor. Study results and caveats: Clones which contracted sat mainly in CM and EM if CD4+, and in EMRA if CD8+.

The length of the CDR3 is 18 residues. TCRdb recomputed calls from the 5' RACE reads with MiXCR, one row per CDR3 protein. Here the sample spans 450,000 to 650,000 distinct CDR3 sequences, less than 25% being singletons. This clonotype was counted between two and nine times. Its specificity is unknown. The sequencing sample was made of PBMCs or a T cell subset sorted from them (not recorded which). The TCR originated in an adult woman who had mild COVID-19 (a few samples of this study predate the infection). Cell type and time point are not known. The chain uses TRBV21-1 and TRBJ2-6; TRBD2, the D gene given by the table, was not confirmed from the DNA. TRBV21-1 is marked as a pseudogene. The CDR3 nucleotides read TGTGCCAGCAGCAAAGTAGAGGGAGCCTCCTCTGGGGCCAACGTCCTGACTTTC. Protein sequence: CASSKVEGASSGANVLTF.